These 15 T cell receptor beta chains share one sample of origin, sequenced in a study of tumor and adjacent non-tumor tissue in lung cancer. The template was RNA from unsorted bulk tissue. The normal lung tissue was taken more than 3 cm from the tumor edge. A modified ARM-PCR protocol with three rounds of nested PCR amplified TCRbeta. TCRdb independently ran MiXCR on the multiplex PCR reads; one entry per CDR3 protein. In the table there are 40,000 to 45,000 distinct CDR3 sequences, approximately 61% of which are singletons. Material: distant non-tumor lung tissue. The receptors originated from a man over 45 with non-small cell lung cancer.

A remark on this clonotype: The junction departs from germline at one end; a sequencing error may be responsible. V usage is TRBV28 and J usage is TRBJ2-1; D possibly corresponds to TRBD2 (6 bases). The CDR3 is made up of 15 amino acids. Germline assignment: CDR1 MDHEN and CDR2 SYDVKM. CDR3 in DNA: TGTGCCAGCAGTTTGTACGGGACTGATGACAATGAGCAGTCCTTC. Residues: CASSLYGTDDNEQSF.

Note on this clonotype: The junction does not match germline at one end; this may be a read error. This sequence joins TRBV7-2 and TRBJ2-6; 8 bases map to TRBD2. This CDR3 is 18 amino acids long. Germline CDR1 is SGHTA and CDR2 is FQGNSA. The CDR3 nucleotides are TGTGTCAGCAGCTCAGGGGTAGCGGGACCCTCTAGGGCCAACGTCCTGACTTTC. Translation: CVSSSGVAGPSRANVLTF.

The chain joins TRBV30 to TRBJ2-1; 10 bases map to TRBD2. CDR3 length: 15 residues. Germline CDR1 is GTSNPN and CDR2 is SVGIG (reference sequence). Unmatched junction bases numbered 11, after V lost 8 bases and J lost 4 bases. The CDR3 DNA is TGTGCCGGACATCAAGCGGGAGGGCGGTACAATGAGCAGTTCTTC. Translated, it gives CAGHQAGGRYNEQFF.

This clonotype is termed medium-sized. This chain joins TRBV11-2 and TRBJ1-2; D unresolved. V lost 4 bases, J lost 2 bases, and 5 bases lay in between. CDR1 and CDR2 (germline): SGHAT, FQNNGV. This CDR3 contains 12 residues. The chain's CDR3 is CASSSGNYGYTF. The CDR3 region has the DNA TGTGCCAGCAGCTCGGGGAACTATGGCTACACCTTC.

The table lists this clonotype with a few counts. A single base separates this from a much larger clone, so it may be a read error. The V gene is TRBV6-1, the J gene TRBJ1-1; D perhaps matches TRBD1 (5 bases). Germline V lookup: CDR1 MNHNS, CDR2 SASEGT. CDR3 length equals 14 residues. Written as DNA, the CDR3 is TGTGTCAGCAGTCCTCAGGGTCGGGACACTGAAGCTTTCTTT. Its translation is CVSSPQGRDTEAFF.

Of note for this clonotype: One end of the junction varies from germline; a read error may be responsible. The chain is built from TRBV29-1 and TRBJ2-2; tentatively, D is TRBD2 (5 bases). Germline lookup yields CDR1 SQVTM and CDR2 ANQGSEA. This CDR3 comprises 15 residues. CDR3 nucleotides: TGCAGCATTGATTATGAGAGAGGGAACACCGGGGAACTGTTTTTT. This encodes CSIDYERGNTGELFF.

This clonotype was observed at least ten times. CDR3 DNA sequence: TGTGCCAGCAGTTTATCGGGACAGGTCAATGAGCAGTTCTTC. Encoded protein: CASSLSGQVNEQFF. This chain joins TRBV12-3 or TRBV12-4 and TRBJ2-1, with TRBD1 matching over 8 bases. The CDR3 sequence is 14 residues long. Trimming removed 2 bases from V and 6 bases from J; junction bases left unmatched: 3.

In its sample, this clonotype was seen a few times. This could be a read error, since a much larger clone is one nucleotide away. The V call is TRBV29-1, the J call TRBJ2-5, with 10 positions matching TRBD1. Per germline, CDR1 SQVTM and CDR2 ANQGSEA. The CDR3 is made up of 13 amino acids. The junction had 7 bases not matched to a gene; V was cut back by 8 bases and J by 4 bases. For the CDR3, the DNA is TGCAGCTGCATGACAGGGGGCAGAGAGACCCAGTACTTC. It yields the protein CSCMTGGRETQYF.

This clonotype was counted a single time. A read error is likely, as this CDR3 ends without the conserved phenylalanine or tryptophan. The limits of the CDR3 on the DNA are not certain, so only TCRdb's listed CDR3 is given. This sequence joins TRBV6-5 and TRBJ2-2; the D call TRBD1 from the table was never checked on the DNA. CDR1 MNHEY and CDR2 SVGAGI come from the germline V gene. The CDR3 is 15 residues long, ends included. CDR3 loop: CASSKVRGQAGELFI.

On this clonotype: An end of the junction does not agree with germline; a read error may underlie this. CDR3: CASSEYVGKGRSTETFF. Here the CDR3 DNA reads TGCGCCAGCAGTGAGTACGTGGGCAAGGGAAGAAGTACTGAAACTTTCTTT. The V call is TRBV10-2, the J call TRBJ1-1; no clear D gene. The CDR3 is 17 residues long. Germline V CDR1 and CDR2: WSHSY, SAAADI.

Details on this clonotype: At one of its ends the junction is not consistent with the germline gene, which may arise from a read error. The J gene is TRBJ2-7, the V gene TRBV20-1, with TRBD2 as a possible D gene (7 bases). Germline-derived CDR1 and CDR2 are DFQATT and SNEGSKA (reference sequence). There are 15 residues in the CDR3. The CDR3 nucleotides read TGCAGTACTAGAGATCTGGGGAGGGGGGCCTACGAGCAGTACTTC. Protein sequence: CSTRDLGRGAYEQYF.

This clonotype has only a few counts. It may be a read error: a sequence one base away is much more abundant. J is TRBJ2-5 and V is TRBV5-1, with D unresolved. The V end lost 4 bases, the J end lost 5 bases, and 15 bases lay between the germline ends. This CDR3 has 14 residues. Germline lookup yields CDR1 SGHRS and CDR2 YFSETQ. The CDR3 region has the DNA TGCGCCAGCAGCATGGCCGTGGCGGTGGAGACCCAGTACTTC. Translation gives CASSMAVAVETQYF.

As for this clonotype: The junction does not match germline at one end; this may be a read error. The chain employs TRBV10-2 and TRBJ2-3, with D tentatively TRBD1 or TRBD2 (5 bases each). The germline V gene encodes CDR1 WSHSY and CDR2 SAAADI. This CDR3 spans 15 amino acids. The DNA for the CDR3 is TGCGCCAGCAGTGAATCGTCAGAGGGAACAGGTACGCAGTATTTT. Encoded protein: CASSESSEGTGTQYF.

This clonotype was observed at least ten times. The rearrangement joins TRBV29-1 to TRBJ2-5; 7 nucleotides align to TRBD1. J was trimmed by 1 base and V by 4 bases; bases with no gene match: 6. CDR1 is SQVTM and CDR2 is ANQGSEA in the germline V gene. This CDR3 contains 14 residues. The CDR3 DNA is TGCAGCGTTGTACCAGGGGACAGCCAAGAGACCCAGTACTTC. Translating it yields CSVVPGDSQETQYF.

The rearrangement links TRBV7-9 to TRBJ1-3, with a tentative D call TRBD1 (5 bases). Deletions cut 5 bases from V and 5 bases from J, with 16 bases between. The CDR3 covers 15 residues. CDR1 is SEHNR, CDR2 FQNEAQ, per germline (reference sequence). The CDR3 spells CASSHGGQGRNTIYF. The DNA for the CDR3 is TGTGCCAGCAGCCATGGCGGCCAGGGAAGAAACACCATATATTTT. Full variable domain (outside the CDR3, taken from reference TRBV7-9 and TRBJ1-3): DTGVSQNPRHKITKRGQNVTFRCDPISEHNRLYWYRQTLGQGPEFLTYFQNEAQLEKSRLLSDRFSAERPKGSFSTLEIQRTEQGDSAMYLCASSHGGQGRNTIYFGEGSWLTVV.